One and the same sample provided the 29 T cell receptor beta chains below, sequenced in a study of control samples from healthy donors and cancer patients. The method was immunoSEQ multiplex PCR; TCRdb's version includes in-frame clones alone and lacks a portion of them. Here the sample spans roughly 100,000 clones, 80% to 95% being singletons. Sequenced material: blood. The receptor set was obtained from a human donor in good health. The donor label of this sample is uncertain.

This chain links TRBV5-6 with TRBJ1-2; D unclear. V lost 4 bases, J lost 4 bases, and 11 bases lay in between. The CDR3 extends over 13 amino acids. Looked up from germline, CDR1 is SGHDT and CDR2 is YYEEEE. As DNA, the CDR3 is TGTGCCAGCAGCCTAGGGAATGGCTATGGCTACACCTTC. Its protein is CASSLGNGYGYTF.

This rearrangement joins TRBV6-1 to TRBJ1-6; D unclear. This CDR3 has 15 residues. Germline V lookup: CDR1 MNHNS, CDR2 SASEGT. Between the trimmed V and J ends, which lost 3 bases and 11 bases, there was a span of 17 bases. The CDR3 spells CASSEMRTSMAPLHF. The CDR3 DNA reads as TGTGCCAGCAGTGAGATGAGGACCTCTATGGCACCCCTCCACTTT.

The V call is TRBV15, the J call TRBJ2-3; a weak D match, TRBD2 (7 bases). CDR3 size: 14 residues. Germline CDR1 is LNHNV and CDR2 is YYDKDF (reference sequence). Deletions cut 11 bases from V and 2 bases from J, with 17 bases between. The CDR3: CAAGAGEVTDTQYF. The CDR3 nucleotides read TGTGCCGCAGGGGCGGGGGAAGTCACAGATACGCAGTATTTT.

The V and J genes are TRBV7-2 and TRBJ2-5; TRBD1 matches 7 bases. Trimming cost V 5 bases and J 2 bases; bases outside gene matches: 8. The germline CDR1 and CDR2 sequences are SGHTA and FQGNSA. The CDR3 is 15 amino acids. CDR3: CASSAGGRGQETQYF. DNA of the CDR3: TGTGCCAGCAGCGCAGGGGGACGAGGGCAAGAGACCCAGTACTTC. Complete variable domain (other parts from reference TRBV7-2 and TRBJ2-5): GAGVSQSPSNKVTEKGKDVELRCDPISGHTALYWYRQSLGQGLEFLIYFQGNSAPDKSGLPSDRFSAERTGGSVSTLTIQRTQQEDSAVYLCASSAGGRGQETQYFGPGTRLLVL.

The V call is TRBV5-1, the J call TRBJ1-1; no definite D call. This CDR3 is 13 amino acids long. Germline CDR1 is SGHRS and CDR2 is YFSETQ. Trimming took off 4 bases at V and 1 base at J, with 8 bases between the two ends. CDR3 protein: CASSVDGNTEAFF. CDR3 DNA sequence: TGCGCCAGCAGCGTCGACGGGAACACTGAAGCTTTCTTT. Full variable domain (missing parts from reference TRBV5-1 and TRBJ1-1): KAGVTQTPRYLIKTRGQQVTLSCSPISGHRSVSWYQQTPGQGLQFLFEYFSETQRNKGNFPGRFSGRQFSNSRSEMNVSTLELGDSALYLCASSVDGNTEAFFGQGTRLTVV.

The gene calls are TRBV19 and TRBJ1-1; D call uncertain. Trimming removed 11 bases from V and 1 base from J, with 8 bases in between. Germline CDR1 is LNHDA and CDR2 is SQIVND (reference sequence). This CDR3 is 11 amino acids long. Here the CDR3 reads CAAKRNTEAFF. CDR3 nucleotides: TGTGCCGCGAAGAGGAACACTGAAGCTTTCTTT.

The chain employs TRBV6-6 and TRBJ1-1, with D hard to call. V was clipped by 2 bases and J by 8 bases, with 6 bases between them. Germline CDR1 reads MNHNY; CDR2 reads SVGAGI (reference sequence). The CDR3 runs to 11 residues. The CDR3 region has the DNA TGTGCCAGCAGTTACGAAGGGGAAGCTTTCTTT. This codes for CASSYEGEAFF.

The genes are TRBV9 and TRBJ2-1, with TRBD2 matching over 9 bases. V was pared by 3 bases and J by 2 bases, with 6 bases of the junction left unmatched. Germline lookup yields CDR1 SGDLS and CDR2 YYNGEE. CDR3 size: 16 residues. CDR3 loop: CASSDPSGGTYNEQFF. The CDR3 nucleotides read TGTGCCAGCAGCGACCCCAGCGGGGGGACCTACAATGAGCAGTTCTTC.

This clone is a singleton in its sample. The CDR3 is CASSEPPQGVSYNSPLHF. The CDR3 coding sequence is TGCGCCAGCAGTGAGCCGCCGCAAGGAGTCTCCTATAATTCACCCCTCCACTTT. The V call is TRBV10-2, the J call TRBJ1-6; D call uncertain. V shed 2 bases and J shed 0 bases, with 14 bases lying between them. Germline CDR1 is WSHSY and CDR2 is SAAADI. The CDR3 extends over 18 amino acids.

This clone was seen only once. The CDR3 spells CASSQEEWGKGVLGGNTEAFF. Written as DNA, the CDR3 is TGTGCCAGCAGCCAAGAGGAATGGGGGAAAGGGGTCCTCGGTGGGAACACTGAAGCTTTCTTT. This rearrangement joins TRBV4-2 to TRBJ1-1; a weak D match, TRBD1 (5 bases). Trimming stripped 0 bases from V and 1 base from J, with 27 bases between. Germline CDR1 and CDR2: LGHNA and YNFKEQ. The CDR3 is 21 amino acids.

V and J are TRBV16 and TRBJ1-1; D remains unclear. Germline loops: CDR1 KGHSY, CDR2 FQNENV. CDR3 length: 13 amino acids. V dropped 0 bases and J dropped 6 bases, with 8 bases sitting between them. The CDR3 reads CASSQSAGSEAFF. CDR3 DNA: TGTGCCAGCAGCCAATCCGCAGGTTCTGAAGCTTTCTTT.

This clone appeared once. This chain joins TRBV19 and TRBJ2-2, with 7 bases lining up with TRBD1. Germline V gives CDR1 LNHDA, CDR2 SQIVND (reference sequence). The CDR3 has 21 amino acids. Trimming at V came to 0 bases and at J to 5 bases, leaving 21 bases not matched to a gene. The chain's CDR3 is CASSIDSPAGTANRRTGELFF. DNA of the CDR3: TGTGCCAGTAGTATAGATTCTCCGGCCGGGACAGCCAACAGGAGGACCGGGGAGCTGTTTTTT.

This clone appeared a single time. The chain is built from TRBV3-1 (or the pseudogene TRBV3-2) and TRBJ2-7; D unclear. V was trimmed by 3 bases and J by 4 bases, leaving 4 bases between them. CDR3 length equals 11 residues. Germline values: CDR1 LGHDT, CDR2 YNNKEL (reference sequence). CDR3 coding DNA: TGTGCCAGCAGCCACATATACGAGCAGTACTTC. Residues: CASSHIYEQYF.

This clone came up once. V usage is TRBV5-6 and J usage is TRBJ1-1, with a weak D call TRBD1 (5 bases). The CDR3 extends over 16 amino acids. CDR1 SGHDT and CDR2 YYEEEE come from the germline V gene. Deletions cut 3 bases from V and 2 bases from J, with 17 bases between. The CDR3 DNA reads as TGTGCCAGCAGCTCGAAAGGCGGGGGTAGAAACACTGAAGCTTTCTTT. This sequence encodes CASSSKGGGRNTEAFF.

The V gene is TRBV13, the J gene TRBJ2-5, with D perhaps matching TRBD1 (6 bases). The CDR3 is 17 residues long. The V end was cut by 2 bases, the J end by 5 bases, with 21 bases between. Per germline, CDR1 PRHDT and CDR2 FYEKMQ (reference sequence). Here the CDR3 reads CASSLSGFMAGVETQYF. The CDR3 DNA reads TGTGCCAGCAGCTTATCCGGGTTTATGGCAGGGGTGGAGACCCAGTACTTC.

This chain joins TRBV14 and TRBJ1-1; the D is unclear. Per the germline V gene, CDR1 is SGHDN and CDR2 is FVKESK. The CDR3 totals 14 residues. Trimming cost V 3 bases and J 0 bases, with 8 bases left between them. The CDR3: CASSQDALNTEAFF. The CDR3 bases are TGTGCCAGCAGCCAGGACGCCCTGAACACTGAAGCTTTCTTT.

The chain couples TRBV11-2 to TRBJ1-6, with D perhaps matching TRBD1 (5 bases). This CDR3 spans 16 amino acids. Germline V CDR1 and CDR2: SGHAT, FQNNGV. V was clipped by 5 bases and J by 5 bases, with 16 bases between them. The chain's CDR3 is CASSREGTLDNSPLHF. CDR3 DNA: TGTGCCAGCAGCAGAGAGGGGACTCTAGATAATTCACCCCTCCACTTT.

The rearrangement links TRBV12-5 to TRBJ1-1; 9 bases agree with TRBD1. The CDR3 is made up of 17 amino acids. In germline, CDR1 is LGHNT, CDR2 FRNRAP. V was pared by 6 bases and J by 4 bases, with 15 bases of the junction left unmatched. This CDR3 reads CASGLGQGDFLLTEAFF. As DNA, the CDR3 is TGTGCTAGTGGCCTGGGACAGGGTGATTTCCTCCTCACTGAAGCTTTCTTT.

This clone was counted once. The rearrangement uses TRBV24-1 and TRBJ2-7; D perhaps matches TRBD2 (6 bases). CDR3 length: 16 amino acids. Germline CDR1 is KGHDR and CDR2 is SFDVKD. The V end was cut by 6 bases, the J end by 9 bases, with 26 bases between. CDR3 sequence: CATSPPPGREDSGQYV. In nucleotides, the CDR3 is TGTGCCACCAGTCCCCCCCCCGGCAGGGAGGACTCCGGGCAGTACGTC.

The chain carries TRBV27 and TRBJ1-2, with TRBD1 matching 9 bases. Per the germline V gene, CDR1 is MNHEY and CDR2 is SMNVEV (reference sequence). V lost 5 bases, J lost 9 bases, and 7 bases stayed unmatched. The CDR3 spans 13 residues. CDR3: CASSRETGGSYTF. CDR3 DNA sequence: TGTGCCAGCAGTCGCGAGACAGGGGGGAGCTACACCTTC.

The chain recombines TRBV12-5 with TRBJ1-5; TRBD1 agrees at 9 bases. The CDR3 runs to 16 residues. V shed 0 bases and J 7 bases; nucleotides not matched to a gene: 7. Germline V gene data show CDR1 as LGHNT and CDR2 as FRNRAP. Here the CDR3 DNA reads TGTGCTAGTGGTTTGGTGTTACCGGGACAGGGACAGCCCCAGCATTTT. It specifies CASGLVLPGQGQPQHF.

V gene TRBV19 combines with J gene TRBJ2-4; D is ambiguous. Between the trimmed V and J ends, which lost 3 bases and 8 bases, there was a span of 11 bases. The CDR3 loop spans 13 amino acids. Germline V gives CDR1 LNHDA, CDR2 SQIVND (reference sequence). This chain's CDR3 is CASSMRSQDIQYF. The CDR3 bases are TGTGCCAGTAGTATGCGCAGTCAAGACATTCAGTACTTC.

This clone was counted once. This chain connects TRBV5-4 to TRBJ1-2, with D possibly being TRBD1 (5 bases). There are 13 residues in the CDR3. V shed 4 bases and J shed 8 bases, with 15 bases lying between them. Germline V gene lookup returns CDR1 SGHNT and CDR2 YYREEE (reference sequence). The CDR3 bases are TGTGCCAGCAGCCGGGGACCGGCAGGAGGCTACACCTTC. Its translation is CASSRGPAGGYTF.

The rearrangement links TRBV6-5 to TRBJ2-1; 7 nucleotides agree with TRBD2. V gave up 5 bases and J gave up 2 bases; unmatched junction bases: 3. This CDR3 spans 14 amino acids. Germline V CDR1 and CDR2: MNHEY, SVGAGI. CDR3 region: CASSPSGTYNEQFF. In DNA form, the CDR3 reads TGTGCCAGCAGTCCTAGCGGAACCTACAATGAGCAGTTCTTC.

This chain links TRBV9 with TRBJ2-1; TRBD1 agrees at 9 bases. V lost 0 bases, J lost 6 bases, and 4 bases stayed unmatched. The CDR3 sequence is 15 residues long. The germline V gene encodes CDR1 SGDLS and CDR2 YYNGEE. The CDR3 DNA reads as TGTGCCAGCAGCGTAGATGGGACAGGGACCAATGAGCAGTTCTTC. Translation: CASSVDGTGTNEQFF.

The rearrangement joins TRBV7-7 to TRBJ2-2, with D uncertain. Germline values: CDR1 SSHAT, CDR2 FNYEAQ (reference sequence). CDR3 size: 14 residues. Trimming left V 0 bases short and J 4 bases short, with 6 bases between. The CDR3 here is CASSLADGTGELFF. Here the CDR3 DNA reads TGTGCCAGCAGCTTAGCGGACGGCACCGGGGAGCTGTTTTTT.

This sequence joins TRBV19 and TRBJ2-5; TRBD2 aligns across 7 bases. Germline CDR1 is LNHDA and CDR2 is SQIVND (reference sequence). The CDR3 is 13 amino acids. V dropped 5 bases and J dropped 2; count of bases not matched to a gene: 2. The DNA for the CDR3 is TGTGCCAGTAGTGGGGGGGGGCAAGAGACCCAGTACTTC. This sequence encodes CASSGGGQETQYF.

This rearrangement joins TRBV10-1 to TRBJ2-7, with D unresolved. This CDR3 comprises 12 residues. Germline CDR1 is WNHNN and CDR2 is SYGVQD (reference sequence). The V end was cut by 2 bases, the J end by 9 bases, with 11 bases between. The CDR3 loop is CASSENDRGQYF. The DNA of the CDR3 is TGCGCCAGCAGTGAGAACGACCGCGGGCAGTACTTC.

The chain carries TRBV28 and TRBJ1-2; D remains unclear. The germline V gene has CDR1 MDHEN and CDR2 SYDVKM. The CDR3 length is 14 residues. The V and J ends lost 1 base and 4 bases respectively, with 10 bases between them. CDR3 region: CASSLYGMSYGYTF. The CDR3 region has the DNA TGTGCCAGCAGTTTATACGGGATGTCCTATGGCTACACCTTC.